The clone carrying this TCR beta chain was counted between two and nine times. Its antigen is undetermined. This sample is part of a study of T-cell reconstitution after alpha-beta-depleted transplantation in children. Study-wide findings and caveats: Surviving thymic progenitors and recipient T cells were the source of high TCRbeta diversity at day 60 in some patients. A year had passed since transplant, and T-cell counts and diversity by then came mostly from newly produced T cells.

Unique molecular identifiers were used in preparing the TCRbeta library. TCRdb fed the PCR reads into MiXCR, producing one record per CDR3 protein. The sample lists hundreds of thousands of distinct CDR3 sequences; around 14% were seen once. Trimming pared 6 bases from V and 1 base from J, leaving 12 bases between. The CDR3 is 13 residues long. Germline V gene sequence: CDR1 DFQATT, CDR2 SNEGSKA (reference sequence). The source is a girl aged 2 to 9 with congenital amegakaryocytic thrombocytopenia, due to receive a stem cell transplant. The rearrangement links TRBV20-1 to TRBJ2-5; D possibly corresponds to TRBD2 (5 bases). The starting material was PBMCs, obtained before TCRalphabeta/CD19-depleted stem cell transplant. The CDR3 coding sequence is TGCAGTGCGGCCGGGGTCCCCCAAGAGACCCAGTACTTC. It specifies CSAAGVPQETQYF.